The sequence of this T cell receptor (beta chain) was determined in a study of T cell changes during pregnancy in multiple sclerosis. Produced via immunoSEQ multiplex PCR; TCRdb's table is partial and in-frame only. The table includes tens of thousands of clones, 89% detected once. Per germline, CDR1 SNHLY and CDR2 FYNNEI. V lost 8 bases and J 1 base, leaving 26 bases between the germline ends. The CDR3 is made up of 18 amino acids. The sequenced sample was CD8+ T cells from peripheral blood mononuclear cells, obtained in the third trimester of pregnancy. This sequence originates from a female donor with multiple sclerosis, enrolled in a pregnancy study. V and J are TRBV2 and TRBJ1-2; no clear D gene. The CDR3, as DNA: TGTGCCAGCCATCAACCCCTCGGGGAGGGTTTTTTTAACTATGGCTACACCTTC. It yields the protein CASHQPLGEGFFNYGYTF.